The rows below give T cell receptor beta chains drawn from one sample of a study of Tregs in tolerant kidney transplant recipients. Clones were sequenced by immunoSEQ multiplex PCR, and TCRdb holds only the in-frame ones, with some missing. Altogether some 70,000 clones are present, 85% to 90% being singletons, with the ten largest covering around 0.42%. The sample was CD4+ T cells from blood, taken before the transplant. The receptors were sampled from a human donor who received a combined kidney and bone marrow transplant. Each CDR3 is given with its conserved first and last residue. The order of the fields is clone size, D gene, J gene, CDR3 length, V gene, CDR3 DNA, CDR3 protein. The D gene is left open where the match is weak. For some rows the clone size is stated as once, few or many, or as a class when expanded; others skip it.

NA	TRBD1	TRBJ2-1	16	TRBV5-6	TGTGCCAGCAGCTTGCCGTCCGGGACAGGGGGCAATGAGCAGTTCTTC	CASSLPSGTGGNEQFF
NA	NA	TRBJ1-5	15	TRBV6-5	TGTGCCAGCAGACTCTATGGACGGGACAATCAGCCCCAGCATTTT	CASRLYGRDNQPQHF
NA	NA	TRBJ1-1	12	TRBV7-8	TGTGCCAGCAGCTCGGGTGGGACTGAAGCTTTCTTT	CASSSGGTEAFF
NA	TRBD1	TRBJ2-1	14	TRBV30	TGTGCCGCCTCAGGGGGAAGTGGGTACAATGAGCAGTTCTTC	CAASGGSGYNEQFF
NA	TRBD1	TRBJ1-2	13	TRBV6-5	TGTGCCAGCAGTTACGGACAGGGTAACCGCTACACCTTC	CASSYGQGNRYTF
NA	TRBD1	TRBJ2-1	14	TRBV5-1	TGCGCCAGCAGCCCCGGGACAGGGGGTAGCGAGCAGTTCTTC	CASSPGTGGSEQFF
NA	NA	TRBJ1-5	13	TRBV6-6	TGTGCCAGCAGTTATCAGGGCAATCAGCCCCAGCATTTT	CASSYQGNQPQHF
once	TRBD1	TRBJ2-3	16	TRBV7-2	TGTGCCAGCAGCCTACGGCCGGGACAGGGCACAGATACGCAGTATTTT	CASSLRPGQGTDTQYF
NA	TRBD1	TRBJ1-4	17	TRBV7-9	TGTGCCAGCAGCTTAGGGAAAACAGGGGGCGCGGGGGAAAAACTGTTTTTT	CASSLGKTGGAGEKLFF
few	TRBD1	TRBJ1-4	14	TRBV5-1	TGCGCCAGCAGCTCCGGGACAGGGGGTGAAAAACTGTTTTTT	CASSSGTGGEKLFF